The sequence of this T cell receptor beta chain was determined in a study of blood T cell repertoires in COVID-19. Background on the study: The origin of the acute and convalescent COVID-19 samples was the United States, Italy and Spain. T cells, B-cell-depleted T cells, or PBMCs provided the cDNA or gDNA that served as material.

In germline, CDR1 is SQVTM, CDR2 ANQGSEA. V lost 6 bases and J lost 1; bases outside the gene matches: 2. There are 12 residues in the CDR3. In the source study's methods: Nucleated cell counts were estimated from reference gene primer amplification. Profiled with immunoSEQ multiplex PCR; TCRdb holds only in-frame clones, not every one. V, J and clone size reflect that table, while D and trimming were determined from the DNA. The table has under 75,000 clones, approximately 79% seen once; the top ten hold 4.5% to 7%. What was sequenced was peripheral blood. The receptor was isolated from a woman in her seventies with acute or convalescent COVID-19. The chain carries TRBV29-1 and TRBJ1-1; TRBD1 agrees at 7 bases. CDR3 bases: TGCAGCGTCCGGACAGGGAACACTGAAGCTTTCTTT. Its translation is CSVRTGNTEAFF.